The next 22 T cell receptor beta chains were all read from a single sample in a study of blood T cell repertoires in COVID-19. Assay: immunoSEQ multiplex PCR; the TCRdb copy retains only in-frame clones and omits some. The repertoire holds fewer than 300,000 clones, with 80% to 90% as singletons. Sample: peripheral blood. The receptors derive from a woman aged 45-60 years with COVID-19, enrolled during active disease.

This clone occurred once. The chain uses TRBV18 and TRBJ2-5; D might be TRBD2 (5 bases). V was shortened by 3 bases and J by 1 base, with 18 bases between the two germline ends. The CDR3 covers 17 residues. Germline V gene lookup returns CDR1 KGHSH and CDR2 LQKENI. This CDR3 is CASSPASRAGSQETQYF. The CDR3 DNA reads TGTGCCAGCTCACCGGCTAGCCGGGCCGGAAGCCAAGAGACCCAGTACTTC.

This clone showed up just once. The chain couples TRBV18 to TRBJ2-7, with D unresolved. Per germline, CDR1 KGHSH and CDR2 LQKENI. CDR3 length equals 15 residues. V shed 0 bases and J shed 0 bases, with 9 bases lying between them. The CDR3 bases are TGTGCCAGCTCACCACCTTCGGCAGGCTCCTACGAGCAGTACTTC. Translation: CASSPPSAGSYEQYF.

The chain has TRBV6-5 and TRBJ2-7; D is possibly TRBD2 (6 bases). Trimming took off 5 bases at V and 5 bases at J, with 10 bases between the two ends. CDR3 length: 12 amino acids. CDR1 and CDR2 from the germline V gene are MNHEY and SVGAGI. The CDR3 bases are TGTGCCAGCAGTCGGCGGGGCGACGAGCAGTACTTC. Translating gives CASSRRGDEQYF.

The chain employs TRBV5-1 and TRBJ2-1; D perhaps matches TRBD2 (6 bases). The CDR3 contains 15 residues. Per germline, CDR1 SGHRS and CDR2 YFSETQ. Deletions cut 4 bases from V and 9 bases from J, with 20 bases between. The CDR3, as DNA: TGCGCCAGCAGCGCTCCGGGACTCGTATATTTTGAGCAGTTCTTC. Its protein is CASSAPGLVYFEQFF.

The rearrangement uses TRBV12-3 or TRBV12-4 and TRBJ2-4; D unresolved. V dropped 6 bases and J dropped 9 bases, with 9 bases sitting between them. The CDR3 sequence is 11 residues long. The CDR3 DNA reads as TGTGCCAGCAGGAGCCATGGCATTCAGTACTTC. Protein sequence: CASRSHGIQYF.

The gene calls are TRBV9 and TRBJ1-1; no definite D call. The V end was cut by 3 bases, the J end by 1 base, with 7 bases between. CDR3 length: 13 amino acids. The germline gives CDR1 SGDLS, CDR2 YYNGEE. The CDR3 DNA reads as TGTGCCAGCAGCGCAAAATGGAACACTGAAGCTTTCTTT. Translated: CASSAKWNTEAFF.

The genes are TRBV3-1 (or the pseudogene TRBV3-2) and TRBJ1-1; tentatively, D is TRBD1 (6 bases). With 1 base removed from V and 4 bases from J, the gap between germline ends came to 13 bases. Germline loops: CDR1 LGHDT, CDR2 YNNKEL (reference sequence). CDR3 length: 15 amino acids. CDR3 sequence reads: CASSQVGGGGTEAFF. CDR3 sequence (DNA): TGTGCCAGCAGCCAAGTGGGGGGAGGGGGCACTGAAGCTTTCTTT.

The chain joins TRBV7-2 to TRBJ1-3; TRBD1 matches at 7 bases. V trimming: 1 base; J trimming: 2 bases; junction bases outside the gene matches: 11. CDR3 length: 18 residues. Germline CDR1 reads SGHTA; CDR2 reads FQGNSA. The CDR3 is CASSLEVGTVGTGNTIYF. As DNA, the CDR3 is TGTGCCAGCAGCTTAGAAGTCGGGACAGTGGGGACTGGAAACACCATATATTTT.

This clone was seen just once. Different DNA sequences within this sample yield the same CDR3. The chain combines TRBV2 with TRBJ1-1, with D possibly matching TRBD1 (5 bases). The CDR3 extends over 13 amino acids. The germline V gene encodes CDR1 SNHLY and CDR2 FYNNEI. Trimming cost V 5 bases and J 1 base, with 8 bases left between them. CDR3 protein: CASSSDRNTEAFF. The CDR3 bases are TGTGCCAGCAGTTCCGACAGGAACACTGAAGCTTTCTTT.

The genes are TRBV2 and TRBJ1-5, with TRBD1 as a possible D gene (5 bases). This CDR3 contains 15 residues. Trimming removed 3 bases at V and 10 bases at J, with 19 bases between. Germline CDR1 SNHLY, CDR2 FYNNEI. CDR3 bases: TGTGCCAGCAGTGAGGGTCAACAGGTAGCCAAACCCCAGCATTTT. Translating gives CASSEGQQVAKPQHF.

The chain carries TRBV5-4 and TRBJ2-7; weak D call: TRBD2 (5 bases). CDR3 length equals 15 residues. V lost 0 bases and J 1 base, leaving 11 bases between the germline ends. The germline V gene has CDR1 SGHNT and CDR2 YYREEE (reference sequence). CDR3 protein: CASSLAGRTSYEQYF. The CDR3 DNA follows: TGTGCCAGCAGCTTGGCTGGACGGACTTCCTACGAGCAGTACTTC.

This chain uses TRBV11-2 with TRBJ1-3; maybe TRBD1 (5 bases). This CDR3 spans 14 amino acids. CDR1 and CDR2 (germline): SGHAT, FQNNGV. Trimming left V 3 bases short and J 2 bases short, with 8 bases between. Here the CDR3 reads CASSFQGAGNTIYF. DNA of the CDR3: TGTGCCAGCAGCTTCCAAGGGGCTGGAAACACCATATATTTT.

The DNA of the CDR3 is TGTGCCAGCAGCTCTAGCTCAGGGACAGGGGTTTACGAGCAGTACTTC. This codes for CASSSSSGTGVYEQYF. The chain carries TRBV7-9 and TRBJ2-7, with 10 bases matching TRBD1. CDR1 is SEHNR, CDR2 FQNEAQ, per germline (reference sequence). CDR3 length equals 16 residues. Trimming took 4 bases from V and 4 from J; bases not matched to a gene: 10.

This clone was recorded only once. The CDR3, as DNA: TGTGCCAGCAGCGGCAACAGGGGAGACTATGGCTACACCTTC. It translates to CASSGNRGDYGYTF. The chain links TRBV5-4 to TRBJ1-2; 7 nucleotides align to TRBD1. Germline CDR1 SGHNT, CDR2 YYREEE (reference sequence). The trim removed 4 bases at V and 3 bases at J, leaving 6 bases unmatched. The CDR3 loop spans 14 amino acids.

The CDR3 region is CASSLGGGSYNEQFF. The CDR3 DNA reads TGCGCCAGCAGCTTGGGAGGGGGCTCCTACAATGAGCAGTTCTTC. V is TRBV5-1 and J is TRBJ2-1; TRBD1 is a possible D gene (6 bases). Trimming cost V 0 bases and J 0 bases, with 7 bases left between them. The V gene's germline CDR1 is SGHRS and CDR2 YFSETQ. CDR3 length equals 15 residues.

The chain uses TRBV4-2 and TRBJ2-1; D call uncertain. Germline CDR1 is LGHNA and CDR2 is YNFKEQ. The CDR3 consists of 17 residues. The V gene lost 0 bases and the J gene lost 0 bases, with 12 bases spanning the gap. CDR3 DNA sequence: TGTGCCAGCAGCCAAGACCCTGTCGTCCGCTCCTACAATGAGCAGTTCTTC. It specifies CASSQDPVVRSYNEQFF.

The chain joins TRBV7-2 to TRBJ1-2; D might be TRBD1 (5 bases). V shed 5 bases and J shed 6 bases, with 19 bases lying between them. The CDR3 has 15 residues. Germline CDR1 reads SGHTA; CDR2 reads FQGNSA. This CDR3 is CASSLETGRAHGYTF. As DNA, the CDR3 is TGTGCCAGCAGCCTCGAAACGGGCAGGGCCCATGGCTACACCTTC.

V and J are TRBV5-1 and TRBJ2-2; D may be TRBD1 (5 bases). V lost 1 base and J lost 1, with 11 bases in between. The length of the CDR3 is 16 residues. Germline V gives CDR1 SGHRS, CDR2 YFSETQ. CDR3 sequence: CASSLSGRENTGELFF. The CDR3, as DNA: TGCGCCAGCAGCTTGAGTGGCAGGGAGAACACCGGGGAGCTGTTTTTT. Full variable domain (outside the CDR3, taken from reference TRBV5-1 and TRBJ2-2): KAGVTQTPRYLIKTRGQQVTLSCSPISGHRSVSWYQQTPGQGLQFLFEYFSETQRNKGNFPGRFSGRQFSNSRSEMNVSTLELGDSALYLCASSLSGRENTGELFFGEGSRLTVL.

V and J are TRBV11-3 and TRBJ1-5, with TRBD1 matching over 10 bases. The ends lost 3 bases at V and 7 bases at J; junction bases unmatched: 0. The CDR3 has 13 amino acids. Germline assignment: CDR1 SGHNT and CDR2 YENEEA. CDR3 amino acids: CASSLDRGQPQHF. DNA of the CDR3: TGTGCCAGCAGCTTGGACAGGGGGCAGCCCCAGCATTTT.

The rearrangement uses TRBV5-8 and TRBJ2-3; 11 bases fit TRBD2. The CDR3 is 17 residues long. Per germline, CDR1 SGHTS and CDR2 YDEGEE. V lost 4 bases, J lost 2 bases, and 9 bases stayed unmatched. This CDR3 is CASSRLAGRRVTDTQYF. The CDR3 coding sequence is TGTGCCAGCAGCCGACTAGCGGGAAGGCGGGTCACAGATACGCAGTATTTT.

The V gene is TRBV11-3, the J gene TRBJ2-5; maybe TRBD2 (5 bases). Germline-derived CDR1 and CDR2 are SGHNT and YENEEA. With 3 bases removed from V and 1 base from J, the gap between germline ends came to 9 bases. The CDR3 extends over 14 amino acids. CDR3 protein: CASSFWERQETQYF. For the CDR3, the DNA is TGTGCCAGCAGCTTTTGGGAGCGCCAAGAGACCCAGTACTTC.

CDR3: CASSVRDISYNEQFF. The CDR3 DNA is TGCGCCAGCAGCGTGAGGGACATCTCCTACAATGAGCAGTTCTTC. The chain combines TRBV5-1 with TRBJ2-1; TRBD1 is a possible D gene (6 bases). Germline CDR1 and CDR2: SGHRS and YFSETQ. The CDR3 is made up of 15 amino acids. V lost 4 bases and J lost 0, with 11 bases in between. Based on the CDR3 plus reference TRBV5-1 and TRBJ2-1, the full variable domain is KAGVTQTPRYLIKTRGQQVTLSCSPISGHRSVSWYQQTPGQGLQFLFEYFSETQRNKGNFPGRFSGRQFSNSRSEMNVSTLELGDSALYLCASSVRDISYNEQFFGPGTRLTVL.